This T cell receptor (beta chain) was recorded in a study of T cells in Graves' hyperthyroidism and ophthalmopathy. The study's findings and limits: Ophthalmopathy got predicted by the model a median roughly 6.1 months before its onset. Appearing also in blood were most of the thyroid clonotypes expanded above 0.001.

Amplification targeted TCR beta CDR3 regions from RNA transcripts. An initial round of RT-PCR targeting the TCR CDR3 relied on the HTBI primer set. Using its own MiXCR run on the multiplex PCR reads, TCRdb lists one record per CDR3 protein. The table lists 650,000 to 750,000 distinct CDR3 sequences, 14% of them singletons. Stable Graves' hyperthyroidism denoted no ophthalmopathy progression over 18 months. Source material for PBMCs was more than 7.5 ml fresh peripheral blood. V was shortened by 3 bases and J by 5 bases, with 13 bases between the two germline ends. CDR1 and CDR2 from the germline V gene are LNHDA and SQIVND (reference sequence). This CDR3 has 15 amino acids. The table lists this clonotype with a few counts. Its antigen is as yet unknown.

The chain carries TRBV19 and TRBJ1-4; D is uncertain. Sequenced input: blood. The TCR originated in a woman younger than 35 with Graves' hyperthyroidism. CDR3 nucleotide sequence: TGTGCCAGTAGTATGGTTCCCCGAACAAATGAAAAACTGTTTTTT. Its protein product is CASSMVPRTNEKLFF.